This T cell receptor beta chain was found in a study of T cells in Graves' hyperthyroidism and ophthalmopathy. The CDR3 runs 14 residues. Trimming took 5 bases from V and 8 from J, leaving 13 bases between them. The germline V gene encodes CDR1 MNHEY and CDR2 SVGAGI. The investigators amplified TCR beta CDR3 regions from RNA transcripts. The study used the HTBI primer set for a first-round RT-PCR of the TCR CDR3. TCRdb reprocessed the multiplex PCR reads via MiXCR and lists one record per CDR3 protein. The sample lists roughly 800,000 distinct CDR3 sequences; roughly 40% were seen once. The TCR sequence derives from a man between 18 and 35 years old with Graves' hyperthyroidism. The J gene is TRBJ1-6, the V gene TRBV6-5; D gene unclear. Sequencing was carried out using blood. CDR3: CASSPQKADSPLHF. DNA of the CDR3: TGTGCCAGCAGTCCTCAGAAAGCGGATTCACCCCTCCACTTT.